A selection of T cell receptor beta chains follows, all from one sample in a study of blood T cell repertoires in COVID-19. Produced via immunoSEQ multiplex PCR; TCRdb's table is partial and in-frame only. There are nearly 200,000 clones in the sample; 70% to 90% occur only once, and around 8% lies in the top ten. Sequenced input: PBMCs or T cells enriched from blood (not recorded which). The receptors here all came from a woman aged 18-29 years who had recovered from COVID-19. Both conserved end residues are part of each CDR3. A D gene is named only where the DNA matches it firmly. Expanded clones get a size class; other rows say once, few or many, or leave the size out.

v_gene	j_gene	d_gene	abundance	CDR3aa	CDR3nt
TRBV24-1	TRBJ2-3	TRBD1	-	CATSDLRSRDSFSTDTQYF	TGTGCCACCAGTGATTTGCGCTCCCGGGACAGCTTTAGCACAGATACGCAGTATTTT
TRBV29-1	TRBJ2-7	-	-	CSVGGGTYEQYF	TGCAGCGTTGGGGGGGGCACCTACGAGCAGTACTTC
TRBV28	TRBJ1-3	-	-	CASSLWRTGNTIYF	TGTGCCAGCAGTTTATGGCGGACTGGAAACACCATATATTTT
TRBV28	TRBJ1-2	TRBD1	-	CASSPTGGNYGYTF	TGTGCCAGCAGTCCGACAGGGGGCAACTATGGCTACACCTTC
TRBV19	TRBJ1-2	-	-	CASSKAGPYGYTF	TGTGCCAGTAGTAAGGCAGGTCCCTATGGCTACACCTTC
TRBV19	TRBJ1-3	TRBD1	-	CASTMTGARFGNTIYF	TGTGCCAGTACTATGACAGGGGCAAGATTTGGAAACACCATATATTTT
TRBV19	TRBJ1-5	TRBD1	-	CASSPLGDRINQPQHF	TGTGCCAGTAGTCCCCTGGGGGACAGAATAAATCAGCCCCAGCATTTT
TRBV25-1	TRBJ1-1	-	-	CASSGGTEAFF	TGTGCCAGCAGTGGAGGCACTGAAGCTTTCTTT
TRBV3-1/TRBV3-2	TRBJ2-2	-	-	CASSLRGFGELFF	TGTGCCAGCAGTCTACGAGGGTTCGGGGAGCTGTTTTTT
TRBV6-5	TRBJ1-5	-	-	CASSYDPTVGSQPQHF	TGTGCCAGCAGTTACGACCCGACAGTCGGAAGCCAGCCCCAGCATTTT
TRBV5-1	TRBJ1-2	TRBD1	-	CASSSLAAGQPNYGYTF	TGCGCCAGCAGCTCCCTAGCCGCGGGACAGCCCAACTATGGCTACACCTTC
TRBV27	TRBJ2-7	TRBD1	-	CASSSLTGSYEQYF	TGTGCCAGCAGTTCCTTGACAGGGTCCTACGAGCAGTACTTC
TRBV7-9	TRBJ2-7	TRBD1	few	CASRAQGEYEQYF	TGTGCCAGCAGGGCACAGGGGGAGTACGAGCAGTACTTC
TRBV30	TRBJ2-5	TRBD1	-	CAWSVAMDRGWETQYF	TGTGCCTGGAGTGTGGCGATGGACAGGGGTTGGGAGACCCAGTACTTC
TRBV2	TRBJ2-2	-	-	CASSDWGVGGELFF	TGTGCCAGCAGCGACTGGGGGGTAGGCGGGGAGCTGTTTTTT
TRBV3-1/TRBV3-2	TRBJ2-5	TRBD2	-	CASSHRGSGGAETQYF	TGTGCCAGCAGCCATCGGGGTAGCGGGGGGGCGGAGACCCAGTACTTC
TRBV5-6	TRBJ1-2	-	-	CASSLAGGRGYGYTF	TGTGCCAGCAGCTTGGCCGGAGGGAGGGGGTATGGCTACACCTTC
TRBV5-1	TRBJ2-3	TRBD2	-	CASSLGAFSGEGTDTQYF	TGCGCCAGCAGCTTGGGGGCCTTTAGCGGGGAGGGCACAGATACGCAGTATTTT
TRBV6-5	TRBJ1-6	TRBD1	once	CASSTGQGASPLHF	TGTGCCAGCAGCACGGGACAGGGTGCCTCACCCCTCCACTTT
TRBV28	TRBJ1-1	-	-	CASSLGGNTEAFF	TGTGCCAGCAGCCTAGGGGGGAACACTGAAGCTTTCTTT
TRBV5-1	TRBJ2-7	TRBD2	-	CASSLTGTTEYEQYF	TGCGCCAGCAGCTTGACCGGGACTACAGAATACGAGCAGTACTTC
TRBV12-3/TRBV12-4	TRBJ2-1	TRBD2	-	CASSLGLADEQFF	TGTGCCAGCAGTTTAGGGCTAGCGGATGAGCAGTTCTTC
TRBV28	TRBJ2-2	-	-	CASTLRQGFGELFF	TGTGCCAGCACCCTTCGTCAGGGTTTCGGGGAGCTGTTTTTT
TRBV13	TRBJ1-6	TRBD1	-	CASSLGDRVGSPLHF	TGTGCCAGCAGCTTAGGGGACAGGGTGGGATCACCCCTCCACTTT
TRBV3-1/TRBV3-2	TRBJ2-1	-	few	CASSPVLRSYNEQFF	TGTGCCAGCAGCCCCGTCCTCCGCTCCTACAATGAGCAGTTCTTC
TRBV27	TRBJ1-5	TRBD1	once	CASSGGQGDPSNQPQHF	TGTGCCAGCAGTGGCGGGCAGGGGGACCCTAGCAATCAGCCCCAGCATTTT
TRBV4-1	TRBJ1-3	TRBD1	-	CASSHGRQGRNSGNTIYF	TGCGCCAGCAGCCACGGGCGACAGGGGAGGAATTCTGGAAACACCATATATTTT
TRBV5-1	TRBJ1-2	TRBD1	few	CASSEGTGNLFTF	TGCGCCAGCAGTGAAGGGACAGGGAATTTGTTCACCTTC
TRBV5-4	TRBJ2-3	TRBD1	-	CASSSQGTGGGTDTQYF	TGTGCCAGCAGCTCCCAAGGTACAGGGGGCGGCACAGATACGCAGTATTTT
TRBV1	TRBJ2-1	-	-	CTSSRPASGGANEQFF	TGCACCAGCAGCCGGCCTGCCAGCGGGGGGGCAAATGAGCAGTTCTTC
TRBV30	TRBJ2-5	TRBD2	-	CAWRGGGAETQYF	TGTGCCTGGAGGGGCGGGGGGGCAGAGACCCAGTACTTC
TRBV19	TRBJ1-5	TRBD1	few	CASSIGDRAQPQHF	TGTGCCAGTAGTATCGGGGACAGGGCCCAGCCCCAGCATTTT
TRBV4-1	TRBJ1-6	TRBD1	-	CASSQEGHRGGSPLHF	TGCGCCAGCAGCCAAGAAGGCCACAGGGGAGGATCACCCCTCCACTTT
TRBV7-2	TRBJ2-6	TRBD1	-	CASSLHGDRASGANVLTF	TGTGCCAGCAGCTTACATGGGGACAGGGCATCCGGGGCCAACGTCCTGACTTTC
TRBV19	TRBJ1-1	-	-	CASSKTDTPEAFF	TGTGCCAGTAGTAAGACAGATACCCCTGAAGCTTTCTTT
TRBV27	TRBJ2-1	TRBD2	-	CASIGVAIAGGIDEQFF	TGTGCCAGCATAGGAGTCGCTATAGCGGGGGGGATCGATGAGCAGTTCTTC
TRBV29-1	TRBJ1-3	-	-	CSVEARLLSSGNTIYF	TGCAGCGTTGAAGCCCGACTACTGAGCTCTGGAAACACCATATATTTT
TRBV28	TRBJ2-7	TRBD1	-	CASSSPRRTGSAYEQYF	TGTGCCAGCAGCTCTCCCCGCCGGACAGGGTCGGCCTACGAGCAGTACTTC
TRBV4-2	TRBJ2-5	-	-	CASSQGDRIGGTYQETQYF	TGTGCCAGCAGCCAGGGAGATCGGATAGGCGGGACCTACCAAGAGACCCAGTACTTC
TRBV6-5	TRBJ1-4	TRBD1	-	CASRQTGINEKLFF	TGTGCCAGCAGACAGACAGGGATTAATGAAAAACTGTTTTTT
TRBV30	TRBJ1-3	-	-	CAWSAGRGYRAGNTIYF	TGTGCCTGGAGTGCCGGGAGGGGGTACCGCGCGGGAAACACCATATATTTT
TRBV7-3	TRBJ1-1	-	-	CASSLDAGVGYEAFF	TGTGCCAGCAGCTTGGATGCGGGGGTTGGGTATGAAGCTTTCTTT
TRBV25-1	TRBJ2-3	TRBD1	-	CASSERDRLVDTQYF	TGTGCCAGCAGTGAAAGGGACAGGTTGGTAGATACGCAGTATTTT
TRBV9	TRBJ2-1	TRBD2	-	CASSFWASGENEQFF	TGTGCCAGCAGTTTTTGGGCTAGCGGGGAGAATGAGCAGTTCTTC
TRBV5-1	TRBJ1-1	-	-	CASSLGSSGKNTEAFF	TGCGCCAGCAGCTTGGGGTCGTCCGGTAAGAACACTGAAGCTTTCTTT
TRBV6-5	TRBJ1-1	TRBD1	once	CARDRGRPQSFF	TGTGCCAGGGACAGGGGGCGACCCCAGTCTTTCTTT
TRBV11-2	TRBJ1-1	-	few	CASSASPLSPNTEAFF	TGTGCCAGCAGCGCCTCGCCTCTATCTCCTAACACTGAAGCTTTCTTT
TRBV10-3	TRBJ2-7	TRBD1	-	CAIRARQGNYEQYF	TGTGCCATCAGGGCTAGACAGGGGAACTACGAGCAGTACTTC
TRBV6-5	TRBJ2-2	TRBD1	-	CASIQDRWDGELFF	TGTGCCAGCATCCAGGACAGGTGGGACGGGGAGCTGTTTTTT
TRBV19	TRBJ1-1	TRBD1	-	CASSMGTGPPGEAFF	TGTGCCAGTAGTATGGGGACAGGGCCGCCGGGTGAAGCTTTCTTT
TRBV30	TRBJ1-6	-	-	CAWSAQGSYNSPLHF	TGTGCCTGGAGTGCACAGGGTTCCTATAATTCACCCCTCCACTTT